A selection of T cell receptor beta chains follows, all from one sample in a study of T-cell reconstitution after alpha-beta-depleted transplantation in children. TCRdb used MiXCR to reprocess the PCR reads, holding one entry per CDR3 protein. The table has hundreds of thousands of distinct CDR3 sequences, over 9.5% seen once. The sample consisted of PBMCs, taken before TCRalphabeta/CD19-depleted stem cell transplant. The receptors were sampled from a child under 10 years old with inherited bone marrow failure, due to receive a stem cell transplant. The CDR3 runs from the conserved cysteine through the conserved F or W. The D gene is left open where the match is weak. Clone size, where shown, is once, few, many, or a class for clones that have expanded.

V gene,D gene,clone size,J gene,CDR3 DNA,CDR3 protein
TRBV10-3,TRBD2,many,TRBJ2-1,TGTGCCATCAGTGAGCCAGCCCTGACTAGCGGGAGGGTTATTGAGCAGTTCTTC,CAISEPALTSGRVIEQFF
TRBV11-2,TRBD2,NA,TRBJ2-1,TGTGCCAGCAGCGCAGCTATAGCGGGCCTCGGCAATGAGCAGTTCTTC,CASSAAIAGLGNEQFF
TRBV4-3,NA,many,TRBJ2-1,TGCGCCAGCAGCCAAGATTACGCTTACAATGAGCAGTTCTTC,CASSQDYAYNEQFF
TRBV12-3/TRBV12-4,TRBD1,many,TRBJ2-7,TGTGCCAGCAGTTTCCGGGACAGGTGGTACGAGCAGTACTTC,CASSFRDRWYEQYF
TRBV20-1,TRBD2,many,TRBJ2-1,TGCAGTGCTAGCCTATCTTCTAGCGGGAGGAACAATGAGCAGTTCTTC,CSASLSSSGRNNEQFF
TRBV5-6,TRBD2,few,TRBJ2-1,TGTGCCAGCAGCTTGGAGGGACTAGGCTCCTACAATGAGCAGTTCTTC,CASSLEGLGSYNEQFF
TRBV28,NA,many,TRBJ2-1,TGTGCCAGCAGCCGCAGACGGGACGGCAGCTCCTACAATGAGCAGTTCTTC,CASSRRRDGSSYNEQFF
TRBV12-3/TRBV12-4,NA,few,TRBJ1-2,TGTGCCAGCAGTTTAACGAGGGGGTACGGCTATGGCTACACCTTC,CASSLTRGYGYGYTF
TRBV5-4,TRBD2,NA,TRBJ2-5,TGTGCCAGCAGCGATGGGGCTTGGCGGGGGGAAGAGACCCAGTACTTC,CASSDGAWRGEETQYF
TRBV7-2,NA,NA,TRBJ2-3,TGTGCCAGCAGCTTAGGCCTCACTGGGGGTACGCAGTATTTT,CASSLGLTGGTQYF
TRBV20-1,TRBD2,many,TRBJ2-5,TGCAGTGCTAGATGGGTCGGACTAGCGGGAGTTCTAGGGGAGACCCAGTACTTC,CSARWVGLAGVLGETQYF
TRBV2,NA,NA,TRBJ2-7,TGTGCCAGCAGCAAGGGCTACGAGCAGTACTTC,CASSKGYEQYF
TRBV13,TRBD2,NA,TRBJ2-1,TGTGCCAGCAGCTCCCCCCCGGGGGGGAATGAGCAGCTCTTC,CASSSPPGGNEQLF
TRBV12-3/TRBV12-4,NA,many,TRBJ2-7,TGTGCCAGCAGTACCCGGGTTGGCTGGGCTAGCGAGCAGTACTTC,CASSTRVGWASEQYF
TRBV28,TRBD2,many,TRBJ2-1,TGTGCCAGCATCCCTCAACTAGCGGGAGGGTATGAGCAGTTCTTC,CASIPQLAGGYEQFF
TRBV5-6,NA,few,TRBJ2-3,TGTGCCAGCAGCTGGGACCATTTCACAGATACGCAGTATTTT,CASSWDHFTDTQYF
TRBV30,NA,few,TRBJ2-3,TGTGCCTGGAGCGGCGTAGCAGATACGCAGTATTTT,CAWSGVADTQYF
TRBV20-1,NA,few,TRBJ2-5,TGCAGTGCTAGATTCCAAGAGACCCAGTACTTC,CSARFQETQYF
TRBV13,TRBD2,NA,TRBJ2-7,TGTGCCAGCAGCCCTTCCTCGACTAGCGGGAGCTCCTACGAGCAGTACTTC,CASSPSSTSGSSYEQYF
TRBV6-5,TRBD2,many,TRBJ2-7,TGTGCCAGCAGTTACCGGACTAGCGGGGAGCAGTACTTC,CASSYRTSGEQYF
TRBV3-1,NA,many,TRBJ1-2,TGTGCCAGCAGCACCGACCCCTCTGGCTACACCTTC,CASSTDPSGYTF
TRBV7-6,NA,many,TRBJ2-1,TGTGCCAGCAGCCCTCGAGCCGGGAGTAGCTCCTACAATGAGCAGTTCTTC,CASSPRAGSSSYNEQFF
TRBV10-3,TRBD2,many,TRBJ2-2,TGTGCCATCAGTTTTCCGGAGATCGGGACTAGCGGGATGACCGGGGAGCTGTTTTTT,CAISFPEIGTSGMTGELFF
TRBV5-1,NA,many,TRBJ2-5,TGCGCCAGCAGCTTGGTCGGGCCGTCGGGGGAGACCCAGTACTTC,CASSLVGPSGETQYF
TRBV12-3/TRBV12-4,TRBD2,many,TRBJ2-3,TGTGCCAGCAGTTCTACTAGCGGGAGGAGCACAGATACGCAGTATTTT,CASSSTSGRSTDTQYF
TRBV19,TRBD2,many,TRBJ2-5,TGTGCCAGTAGTATCTCCGGGACTAGCGGAGCCCAGTACTTC,CASSISGTSGAQYF
TRBV11-2,NA,many,TRBJ1-2,TGTGCCAGCAGCTTTACAGCTCACTATGGCTACACCTTC,CASSFTAHYGYTF
TRBV29-1,NA,many,TRBJ2-1,TGCAGCGCAGCGTGGGGGGCGCAGTACAATGAGCAGTTCTTC,CSAAWGAQYNEQFF
TRBV7-9,TRBD1,many,TRBJ2-1,TGTGCCAGCAGCTTAGTGCCGGGACAGTCCGATGAGCAGTTCTTC,CASSLVPGQSDEQFF
TRBV20-1,TRBD2,many,TRBJ2-2,TGCAGTGCGTACGCCGCGGGACTAGCGGACTCCCGCACCGGGGAGCTGTTTTTT,CSAYAAGLADSRTGELFF
TRBV24-1,NA,NA,TRBJ1-5,TGTGCCACCAGTGATTCCGGCCCTTCCTATAGCAATCAGCCCCAGCGTTTT,CATSDSGPSYSNQPQRF
TRBV20-1,TRBD1,few,TRBJ2-5,TGCAGTGCCCGGCGGGGACAGGGGGATCAAGAGACCCAGTACTTC,CSARRGQGDQETQYF
TRBV7-2,TRBD1,NA,TRBJ1-2,TGTGCCAGCAGCTTGAGGACAGGAATTACTAACTATGGCTACACCTTC,CASSLRTGITNYGYTF
TRBV4-3,NA,many,TRBJ2-1,TGCGCCAGCAGCCAAGTGTCCTCGGAGAGCTCCTACAATGAGCAGTTCTTC,CASSQVSSESSYNEQFF
TRBV5-1,NA,many,TRBJ1-4,TGCGCCAGCAGCCTGGCGGGAGCAACTAATGAAAAACTGTTTTTT,CASSLAGATNEKLFF
TRBV28,NA,many,TRBJ2-1,TGTGCCAGCAGGCGACCGGCCTACAATGAGCAGTTCTTC,CASRRPAYNEQFF
TRBV24-1,NA,many,TRBJ2-1,TGTGCCACCAGTGACTGGAGGCTAGGAGGGAACAATGAGCAGTTCTTC,CATSDWRLGGNNEQFF
TRBV4-2,TRBD1,many,TRBJ2-2,TGTGCCAGCAGCCAAGCCGACAGGGTCCCCGGGGAGCTGTTTTTT,CASSQADRVPGELFF
TRBV7-2,NA,many,TRBJ2-2,TGTGCCAGCAGCTTAAAGATTACGGGCACCGGGGAGCTGTTTTTT,CASSLKITGTGELFF
TRBV27,NA,few,TRBJ2-7,TGTGCCAGCAGTTGGAGGGTGGGACACGAGCAGTACTTC,CASSWRVGHEQYF
TRBV20-1,NA,many,TRBJ2-4,TGCAGTGCTAGATTCCCGCGTGGGAACATTCAGTACTTC,CSARFPRGNIQYF
TRBV5-1,TRBD2,many,TRBJ2-1,TGCGCCAGCAGCCAAGCTCCCTCTAGCGGGGGCCTCGATGAGCAGTTCTTC,CASSQAPSSGGLDEQFF
TRBV29-1,NA,many,TRBJ2-1,TGCAGCGCCTCGCGGGAAATGTATGAGCAGTTCTTC,CSASREMYEQFF
TRBV11-2,NA,many,TRBJ2-7,TGTGCCAGCAGCTTAGTGGGCAGAATCGAGCAGTACTTC,CASSLVGRIEQYF
TRBV29-1,TRBD2,many,TRBJ2-1,TGCAGCGTTGTAACGGGACTAGCGGTCAATGAGCAGTTCTTC,CSVVTGLAVNEQFF
TRBV27,NA,few,TRBJ2-3,TGTGCCAGCAGTTTAATCTTTGCGGAGGCCATCACAGATACGCAGTATTTT,CASSLIFAEAITDTQYF
TRBV5-1,NA,many,TRBJ2-5,TGCGCCAGCAGCTGGAGGGGAGAGACCCAGTACTTC,CASSWRGETQYF
TRBV6-1,TRBD1,many,TRBJ2-5,TGTGCCACCGCGATTACAGGGGGCTCAGGGACCCAGTACTTC,CATAITGGSGTQYF
TRBV24-1,TRBD1,NA,TRBJ2-1,TGTGCCACCAGTGATTTCGGACAGGGCGAGCAGTTCTTC,CATSDFGQGEQFF
TRBV12-3/TRBV12-4,NA,many,TRBJ2-6,TGTGCCAGCAGAAGGGACTCTGGGGCCAACGTCCTGACTTTC,CASRRDSGANVLTF
TRBV5-1,NA,many,TRBJ2-4,TGCGCCAGCAGCTTGGCCGGCGGCAGGGGAAACATTCAGTACTTC,CASSLAGGRGNIQYF
TRBV6-1,TRBD1,many,TRBJ2-2,TGTGCCAGCAGACCAACGACAGGGACGAACACCGGGGAGCTGTTTTTT,CASRPTTGTNTGELFF
TRBV20-1,TRBD2,many,TRBJ2-3,TGCAGTGCTAGAGGGTTCGTTAGCGGGAGGGCCACAGATACGCAGTATTTT,CSARGFVSGRATDTQYF
TRBV20-1,NA,many,TRBJ2-2,TGCAGTGCTAGGGAGTTGGGACTGCCTTCCACCGGGGAGCTGTTTTTT,CSARELGLPSTGELFF
TRBV12-3/TRBV12-4,NA,few,TRBJ2-3,TGTGCCAGCAGGGCGTACGCAGATACGCAGTATTTT,CASRAYADTQYF
TRBV6-4,NA,many,TRBJ2-3,TGTGCCAGCAGTGTCAGCCAGCGCTTACGGGGGGATACGCAGTATTTT,CASSVSQRLRGDTQYF
TRBV5-4,NA,many,TRBJ1-2,TGTGCCAGCAGCTTACCACAGACGGGCTATGGCTACACCTTC,CASSLPQTGYGYTF
TRBV25-1,NA,few,TRBJ2-2,TGTGCCAGCAGTGAACTCGACTTCGGGGAGCTGTTTTTT,CASSELDFGELFF
TRBV6-1,TRBD1,many,TRBJ2-1,TGTGCCAGCAGTGAGGACCTTCCGGGACAGTATCGTGATGAGCAGTTCTTC,CASSEDLPGQYRDEQFF
TRBV3-1,NA,few,TRBJ1-5,TGTGCCAGCAGCCCCTCTCGGATTGGGGGGGCAGGAAATCAGCCCCAGCATTTT,CASSPSRIGGAGNQPQHF